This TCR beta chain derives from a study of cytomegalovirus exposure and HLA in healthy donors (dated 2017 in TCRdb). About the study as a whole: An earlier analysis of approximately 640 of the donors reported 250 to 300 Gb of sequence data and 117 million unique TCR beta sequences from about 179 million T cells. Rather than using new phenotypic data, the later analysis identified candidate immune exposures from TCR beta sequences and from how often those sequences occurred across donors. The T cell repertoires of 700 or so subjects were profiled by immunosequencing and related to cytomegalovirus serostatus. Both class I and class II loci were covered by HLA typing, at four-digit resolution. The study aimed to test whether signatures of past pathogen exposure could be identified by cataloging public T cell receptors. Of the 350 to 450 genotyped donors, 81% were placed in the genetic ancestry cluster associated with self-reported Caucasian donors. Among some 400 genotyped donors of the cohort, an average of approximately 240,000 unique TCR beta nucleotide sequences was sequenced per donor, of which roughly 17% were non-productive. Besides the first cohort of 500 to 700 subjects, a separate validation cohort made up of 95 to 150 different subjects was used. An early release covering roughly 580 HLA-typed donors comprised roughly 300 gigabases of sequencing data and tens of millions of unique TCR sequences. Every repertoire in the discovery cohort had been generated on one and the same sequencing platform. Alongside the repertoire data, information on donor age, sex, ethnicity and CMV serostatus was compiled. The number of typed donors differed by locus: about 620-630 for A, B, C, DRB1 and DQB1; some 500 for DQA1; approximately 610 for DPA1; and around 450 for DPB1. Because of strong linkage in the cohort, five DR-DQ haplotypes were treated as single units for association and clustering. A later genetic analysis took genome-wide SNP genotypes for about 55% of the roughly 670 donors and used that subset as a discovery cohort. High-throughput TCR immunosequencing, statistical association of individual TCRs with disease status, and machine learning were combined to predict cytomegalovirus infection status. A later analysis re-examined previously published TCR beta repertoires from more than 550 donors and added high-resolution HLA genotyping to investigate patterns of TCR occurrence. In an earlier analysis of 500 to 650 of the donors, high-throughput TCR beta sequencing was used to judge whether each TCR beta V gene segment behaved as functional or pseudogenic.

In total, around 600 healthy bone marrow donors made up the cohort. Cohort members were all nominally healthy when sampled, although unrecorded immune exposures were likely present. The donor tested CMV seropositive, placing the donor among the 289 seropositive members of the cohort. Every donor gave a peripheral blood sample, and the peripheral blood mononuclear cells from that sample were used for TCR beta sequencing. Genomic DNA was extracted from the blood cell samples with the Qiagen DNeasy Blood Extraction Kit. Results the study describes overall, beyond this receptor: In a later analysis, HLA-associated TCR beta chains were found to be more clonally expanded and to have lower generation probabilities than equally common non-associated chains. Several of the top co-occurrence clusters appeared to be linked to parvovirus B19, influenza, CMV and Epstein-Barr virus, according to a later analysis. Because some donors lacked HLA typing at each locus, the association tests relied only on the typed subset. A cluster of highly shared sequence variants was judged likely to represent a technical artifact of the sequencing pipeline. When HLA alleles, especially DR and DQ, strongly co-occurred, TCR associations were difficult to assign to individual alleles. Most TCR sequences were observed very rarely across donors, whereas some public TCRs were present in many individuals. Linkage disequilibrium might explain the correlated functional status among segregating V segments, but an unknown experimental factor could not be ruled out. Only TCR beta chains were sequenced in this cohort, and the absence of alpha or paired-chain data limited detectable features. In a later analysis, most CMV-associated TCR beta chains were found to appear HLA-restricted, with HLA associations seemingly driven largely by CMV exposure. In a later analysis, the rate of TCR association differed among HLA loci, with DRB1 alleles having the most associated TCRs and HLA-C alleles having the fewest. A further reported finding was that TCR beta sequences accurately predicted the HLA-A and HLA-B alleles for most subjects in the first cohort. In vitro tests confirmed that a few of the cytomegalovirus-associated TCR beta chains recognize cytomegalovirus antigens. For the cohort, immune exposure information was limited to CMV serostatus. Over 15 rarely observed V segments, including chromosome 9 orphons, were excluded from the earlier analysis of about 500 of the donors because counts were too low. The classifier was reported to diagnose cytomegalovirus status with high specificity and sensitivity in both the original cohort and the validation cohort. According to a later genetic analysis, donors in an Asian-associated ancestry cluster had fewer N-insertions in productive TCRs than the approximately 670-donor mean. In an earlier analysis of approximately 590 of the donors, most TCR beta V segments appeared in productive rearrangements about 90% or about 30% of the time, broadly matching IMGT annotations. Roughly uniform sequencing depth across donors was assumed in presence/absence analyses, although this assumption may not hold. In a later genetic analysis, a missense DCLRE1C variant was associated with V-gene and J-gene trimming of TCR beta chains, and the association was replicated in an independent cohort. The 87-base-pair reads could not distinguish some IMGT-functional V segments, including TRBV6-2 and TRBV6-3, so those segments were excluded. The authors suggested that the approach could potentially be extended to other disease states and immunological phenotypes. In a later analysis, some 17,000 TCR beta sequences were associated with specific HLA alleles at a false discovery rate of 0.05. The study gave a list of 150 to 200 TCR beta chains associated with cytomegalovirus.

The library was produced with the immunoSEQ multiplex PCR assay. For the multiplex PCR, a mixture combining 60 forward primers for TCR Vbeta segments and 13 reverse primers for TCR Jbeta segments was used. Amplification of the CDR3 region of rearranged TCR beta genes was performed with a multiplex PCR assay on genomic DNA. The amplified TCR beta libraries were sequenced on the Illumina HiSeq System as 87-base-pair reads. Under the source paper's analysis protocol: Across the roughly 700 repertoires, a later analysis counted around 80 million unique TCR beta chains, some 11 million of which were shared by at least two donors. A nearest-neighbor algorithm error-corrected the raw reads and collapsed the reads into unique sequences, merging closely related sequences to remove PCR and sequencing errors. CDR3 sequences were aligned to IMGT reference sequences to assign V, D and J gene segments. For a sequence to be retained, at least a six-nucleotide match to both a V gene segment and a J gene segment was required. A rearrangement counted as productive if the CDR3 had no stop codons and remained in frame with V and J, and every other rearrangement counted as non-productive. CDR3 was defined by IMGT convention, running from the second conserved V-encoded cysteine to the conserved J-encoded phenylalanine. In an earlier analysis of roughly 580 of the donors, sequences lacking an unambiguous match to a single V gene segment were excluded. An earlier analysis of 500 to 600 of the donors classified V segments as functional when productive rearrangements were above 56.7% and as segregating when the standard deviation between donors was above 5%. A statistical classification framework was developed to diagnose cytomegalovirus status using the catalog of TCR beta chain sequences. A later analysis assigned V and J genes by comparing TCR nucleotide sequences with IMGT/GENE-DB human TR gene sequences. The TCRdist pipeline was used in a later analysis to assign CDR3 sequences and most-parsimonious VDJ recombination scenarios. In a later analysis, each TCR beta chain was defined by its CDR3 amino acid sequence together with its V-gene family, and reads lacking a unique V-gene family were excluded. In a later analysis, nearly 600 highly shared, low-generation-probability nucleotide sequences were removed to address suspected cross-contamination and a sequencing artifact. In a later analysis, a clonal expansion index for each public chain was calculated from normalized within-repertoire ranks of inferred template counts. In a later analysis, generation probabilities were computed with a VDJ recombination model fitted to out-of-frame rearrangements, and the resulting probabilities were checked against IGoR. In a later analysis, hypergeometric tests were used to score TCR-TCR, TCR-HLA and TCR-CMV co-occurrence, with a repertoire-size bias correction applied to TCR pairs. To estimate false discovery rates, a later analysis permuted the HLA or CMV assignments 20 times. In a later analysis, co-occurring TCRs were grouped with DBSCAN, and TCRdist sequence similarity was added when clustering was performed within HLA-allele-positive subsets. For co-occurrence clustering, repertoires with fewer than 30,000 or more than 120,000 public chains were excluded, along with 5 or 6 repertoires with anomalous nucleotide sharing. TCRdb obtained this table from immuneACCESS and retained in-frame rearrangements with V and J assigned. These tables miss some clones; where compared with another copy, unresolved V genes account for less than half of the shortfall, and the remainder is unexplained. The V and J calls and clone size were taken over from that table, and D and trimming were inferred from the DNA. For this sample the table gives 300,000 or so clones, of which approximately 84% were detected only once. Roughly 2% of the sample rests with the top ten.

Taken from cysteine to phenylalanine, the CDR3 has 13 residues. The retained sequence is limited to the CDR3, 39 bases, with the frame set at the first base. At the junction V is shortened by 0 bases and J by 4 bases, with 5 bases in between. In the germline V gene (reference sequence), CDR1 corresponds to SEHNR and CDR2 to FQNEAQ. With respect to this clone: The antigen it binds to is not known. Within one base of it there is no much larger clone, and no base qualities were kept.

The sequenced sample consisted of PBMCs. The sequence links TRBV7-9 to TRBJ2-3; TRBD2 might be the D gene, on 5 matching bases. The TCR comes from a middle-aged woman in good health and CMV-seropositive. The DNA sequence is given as TGTGCCAGCAGCTTAGCCGGGGCAGATACGCAGTATTTT. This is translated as CASSLAGADTQYF.